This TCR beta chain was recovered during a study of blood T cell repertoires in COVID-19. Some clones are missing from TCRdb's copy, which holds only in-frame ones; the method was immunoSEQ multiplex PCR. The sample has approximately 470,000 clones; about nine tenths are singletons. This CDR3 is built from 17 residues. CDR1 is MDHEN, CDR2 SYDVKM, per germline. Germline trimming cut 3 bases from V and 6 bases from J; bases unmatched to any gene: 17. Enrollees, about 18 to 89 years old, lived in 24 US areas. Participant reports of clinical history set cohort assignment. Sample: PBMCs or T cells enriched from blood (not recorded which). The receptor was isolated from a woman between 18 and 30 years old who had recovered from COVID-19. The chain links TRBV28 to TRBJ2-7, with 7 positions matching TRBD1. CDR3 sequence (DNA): TGTGCCAGCAGTTTGATCTTGGGTACCGGGACAGACGGCGAGCAGTACTTC. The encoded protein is CASSLILGTGTDGEQYF. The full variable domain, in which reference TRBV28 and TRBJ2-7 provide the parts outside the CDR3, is DVKVTQSSRYLVKRTGEKVFLECVQDMDHENMFWYRQDPGLGLRLIYFSYDVKMKEKGDIPEGYSVSREKKERFSLILESASTNQTSMYLCASSLILGTGTDGEQYFGPGTRLTVT.